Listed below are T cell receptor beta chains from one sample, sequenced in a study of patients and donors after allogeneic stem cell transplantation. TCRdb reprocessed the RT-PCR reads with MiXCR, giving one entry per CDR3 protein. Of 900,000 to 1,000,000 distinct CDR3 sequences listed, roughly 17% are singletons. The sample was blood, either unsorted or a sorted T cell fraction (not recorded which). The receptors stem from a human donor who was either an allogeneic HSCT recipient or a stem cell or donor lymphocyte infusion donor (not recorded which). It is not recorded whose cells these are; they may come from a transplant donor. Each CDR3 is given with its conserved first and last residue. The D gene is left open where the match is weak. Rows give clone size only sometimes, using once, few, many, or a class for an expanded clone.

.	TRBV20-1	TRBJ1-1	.	TGCAGTGCGTACCAATTGGGGACTGAAGCTTTCTTT	CSAYQLGTEAFF
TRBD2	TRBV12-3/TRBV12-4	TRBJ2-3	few	TGTGCCAGCAGTTGGGGGACTAGCGGGTTGGTAGATACGCAGTATTTT	CASSWGTSGLVDTQYF
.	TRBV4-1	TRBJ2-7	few	TGCGCCAGCAGCCCAGCCGGAGCAACCTACGAGCAGTACTTC	CASSPAGATYEQYF
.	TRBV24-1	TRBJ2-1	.	TGTGCCATTAGGGGAATTCACAATGAGCAGTTCTTC	CAIRGIHNEQFF
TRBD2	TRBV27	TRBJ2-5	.	TGTGCCAGCAGCGACGGACTAGCGGGAGTAAGACCGAAGACCCAGTACTTC	CASSDGLAGVRPKTQYF
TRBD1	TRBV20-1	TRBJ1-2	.	TGCAGTGCTAGAGACCCGACAGGGCCATATGGCTACACCTTC	CSARDPTGPYGYTF
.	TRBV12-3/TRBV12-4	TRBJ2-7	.	TGTGCCAGCAGTGGGGATGAGGGGTCTGGGTACGAGCAGTACTTC	CASSGDEGSGYEQYF
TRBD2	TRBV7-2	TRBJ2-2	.	TGTGCCAGCAGCATGACTAGCGGGAGCAACACCGGGGAGCTGTTTTTT	CASSMTSGSNTGELFF
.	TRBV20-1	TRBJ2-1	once	TGCAGTGCTAGAATCAGGGAGCAGTTCTTC	CSARIREQFF
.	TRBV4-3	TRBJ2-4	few	TGCGCCAGCAGCCAAGCTAAGGGGAATACCATTCAGTACTTC	CASSQAKGNTIQYF
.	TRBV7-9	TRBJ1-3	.	TGTGCCAGCAGCTTACGCCAGACGGGTGGAAACACCATATATTTT	CASSLRQTGGNTIYF
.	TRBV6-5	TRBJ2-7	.	TGTGCCAGCAGTTCCGGACAGCATCCAACCTACGAGCAGTACTTC	CASSSGQHPTYEQYF
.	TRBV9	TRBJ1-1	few	TGTGCCAGCAGCGTAGATGTCGGCAGGGGTGAAGCTTTCTTT	CASSVDVGRGEAFF
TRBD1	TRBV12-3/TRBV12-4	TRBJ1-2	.	TGTGCCAGCCAGGGGGAGATCTATGGCTACACCTTC	CASQGEIYGYTF
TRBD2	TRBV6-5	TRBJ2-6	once	TGTGCCAGCAGTTACGTGGCTAGCGGGGGGGCTGGGGCCAACGTCCTGACTTTC	CASSYVASGGAGANVLTF
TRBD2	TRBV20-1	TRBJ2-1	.	TGCAGTGCTAGCCTGAGGTCTAGCGGATCCTACAATGAGCAGTTCTTC	CSASLRSSGSYNEQFF
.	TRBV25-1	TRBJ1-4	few	TGTGCCAGCAGTGAGGCAGTTAATGAAAAACTGTTTTTT	CASSEAVNEKLFF